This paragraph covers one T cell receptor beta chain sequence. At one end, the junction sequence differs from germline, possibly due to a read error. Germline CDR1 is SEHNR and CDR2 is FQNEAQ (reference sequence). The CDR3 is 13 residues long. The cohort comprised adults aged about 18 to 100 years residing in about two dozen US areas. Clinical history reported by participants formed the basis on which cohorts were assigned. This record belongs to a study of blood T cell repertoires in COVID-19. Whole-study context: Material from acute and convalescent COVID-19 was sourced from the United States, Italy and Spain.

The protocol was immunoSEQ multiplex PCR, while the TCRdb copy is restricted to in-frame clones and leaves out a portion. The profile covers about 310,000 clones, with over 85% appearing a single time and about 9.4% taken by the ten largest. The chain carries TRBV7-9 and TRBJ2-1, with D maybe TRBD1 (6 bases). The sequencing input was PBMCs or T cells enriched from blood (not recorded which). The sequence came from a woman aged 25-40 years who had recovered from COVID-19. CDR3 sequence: CASSLGLTGPVIF. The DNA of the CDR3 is TGTGCCAGCAGCTTAGGACTCACAGGGCCGGTAATCTTC.